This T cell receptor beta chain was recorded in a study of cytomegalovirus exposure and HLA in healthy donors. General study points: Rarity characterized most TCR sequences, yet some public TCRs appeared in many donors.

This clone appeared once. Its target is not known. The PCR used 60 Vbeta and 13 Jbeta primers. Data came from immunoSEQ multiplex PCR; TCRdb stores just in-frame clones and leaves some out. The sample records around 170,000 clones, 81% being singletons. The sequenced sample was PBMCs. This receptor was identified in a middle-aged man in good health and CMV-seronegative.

In DNA form, the CDR3 reads TGTGCCAGCTCACCACTCCAGGGTACGGCTGATTCACCCCTCCACTTT. Encoded protein: CASSPLQGTADSPLHF. This chain uses TRBV18 with TRBJ1-6, with a possible D match to TRBD1 (5 bases). Germline CDR1 and CDR2: KGHSH and LQKENI. Trimming removed 1 base from V and 8 bases from J, with 15 bases in between. This CDR3 contains 16 residues.